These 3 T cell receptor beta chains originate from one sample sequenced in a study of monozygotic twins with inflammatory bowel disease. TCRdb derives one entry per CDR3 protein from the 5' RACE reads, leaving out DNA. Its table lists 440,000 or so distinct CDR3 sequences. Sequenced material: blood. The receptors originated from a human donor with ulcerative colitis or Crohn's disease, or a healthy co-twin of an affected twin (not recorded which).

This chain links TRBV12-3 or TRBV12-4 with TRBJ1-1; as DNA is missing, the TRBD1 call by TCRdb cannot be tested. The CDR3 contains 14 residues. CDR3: CASTPGGRGSQAFF.

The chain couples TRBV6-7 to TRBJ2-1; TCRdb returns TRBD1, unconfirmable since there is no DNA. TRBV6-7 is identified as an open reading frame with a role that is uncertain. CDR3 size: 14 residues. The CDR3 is CASSYPKLRDKSFF.

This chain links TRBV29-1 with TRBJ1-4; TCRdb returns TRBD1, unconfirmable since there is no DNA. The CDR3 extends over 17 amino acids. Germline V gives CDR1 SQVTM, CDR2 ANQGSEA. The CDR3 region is CSAYLTRGPRRNEKLFF.